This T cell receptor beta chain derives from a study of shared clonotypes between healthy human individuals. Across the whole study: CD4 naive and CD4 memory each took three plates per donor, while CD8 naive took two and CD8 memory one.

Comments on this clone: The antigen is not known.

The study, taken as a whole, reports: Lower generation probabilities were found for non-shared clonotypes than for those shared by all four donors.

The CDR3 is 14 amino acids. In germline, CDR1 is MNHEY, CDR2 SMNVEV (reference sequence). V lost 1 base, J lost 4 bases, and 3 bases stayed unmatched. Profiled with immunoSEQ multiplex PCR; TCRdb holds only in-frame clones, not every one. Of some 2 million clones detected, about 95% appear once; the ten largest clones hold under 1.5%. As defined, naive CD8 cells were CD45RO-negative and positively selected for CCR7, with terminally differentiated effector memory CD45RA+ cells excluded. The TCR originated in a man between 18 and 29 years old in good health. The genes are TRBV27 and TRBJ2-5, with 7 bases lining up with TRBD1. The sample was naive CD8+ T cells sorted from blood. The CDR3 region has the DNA TGTGCCAGCAGTTTATTTTCAGGGGGAGAGACCCAGTACTTC. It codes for CASSLFSGGETQYF.